This T cell receptor beta chain was profiled in a study of OX40 agonist ivuxolimab in advanced cancers. Turning to the study itself: The drug used for patients, ivuxolimab, was an agonistic anti-OX40 (CD134) antibody. The dose-escalation group included hepatocellular carcinoma, melanoma, renal cell carcinoma and head and neck cancer.

As to this clone: Its specificity is not known.

The protocol was immunoSEQ multiplex PCR, while the TCRdb copy is restricted to in-frame clones and leaves out a portion. The sample holds about 93,000 clones, 75% to 95% seen once. The CDR3 extends over 15 amino acids. After removal of 3 bases from V and 2 bases from J, the junction contained 3 bases not matched to a gene. Germline values: CDR1 LNHDA, CDR2 SQIVND (reference sequence). General study findings and limits: The study observed clonal expansion of CD4+ and CD8+ blood T cells by week 6 at 0.1 to 3.0 mg/kg. More expanded clones were seen, on average, in CD8+ T cells than in CD4+.

The clonotype comes from an adult with an advanced solid tumor such as melanoma, head and neck, liver or kidney cancer. Sequencing was performed on CD4+ or CD8+ T cells sorted from blood, taken in a trial of the OX40 agonist ivuxolimab. V gene TRBV19 combines with J gene TRBJ2-1; the match to TRBD2 covers 8 bases. This chain's CDR3 is CASSIQAGAYNEQFF. Here the CDR3 DNA reads TGTGCCAGTAGTATCCAAGCGGGAGCCTACAATGAGCAGTTCTTC.